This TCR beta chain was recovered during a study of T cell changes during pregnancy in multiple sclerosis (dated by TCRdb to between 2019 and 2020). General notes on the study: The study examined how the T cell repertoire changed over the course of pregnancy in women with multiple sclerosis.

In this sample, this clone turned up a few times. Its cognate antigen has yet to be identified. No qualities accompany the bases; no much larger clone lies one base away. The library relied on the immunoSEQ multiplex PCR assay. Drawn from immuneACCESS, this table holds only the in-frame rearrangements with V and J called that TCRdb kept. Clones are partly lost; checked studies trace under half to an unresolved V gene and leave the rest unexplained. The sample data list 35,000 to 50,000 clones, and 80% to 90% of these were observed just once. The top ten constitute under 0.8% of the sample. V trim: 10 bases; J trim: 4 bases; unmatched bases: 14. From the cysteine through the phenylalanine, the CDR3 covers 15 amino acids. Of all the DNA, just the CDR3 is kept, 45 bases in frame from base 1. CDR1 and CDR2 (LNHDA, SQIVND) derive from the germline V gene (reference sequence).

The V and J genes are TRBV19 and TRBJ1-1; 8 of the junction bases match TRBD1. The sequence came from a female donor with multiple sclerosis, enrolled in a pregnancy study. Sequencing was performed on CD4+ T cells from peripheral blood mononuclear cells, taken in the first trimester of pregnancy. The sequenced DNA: TGTGCCACCGAACAGGGGGTCGGGGTGGGCACTGAAGCTTTCTTT. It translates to CATEQGVGVGTEAFF.